These 12 T cell receptor beta chains came from one sample sequenced in a study of PD-1 blockade in classical Hodgkin lymphoma. Exposure to brentuximab vedotin varied, and each patient had relapsed following autologous stem cell transplantation. Some clones are missing from TCRdb's copy, which holds only in-frame ones; the method was immunoSEQ multiplex PCR. This table has some 18,000 clones, around 79% appearing once. The source was peripheral blood mononuclear cells (PBMCs), collected before the second cycle of nivolumab. The receptors were gathered from a human donor with classical Hodgkin lymphoma.

CDR3 sequence: CATSRGASGYQETQYF. The DNA for the CDR3 is TGTGCCACCAGCAGAGGGGCTAGCGGGTACCAAGAGACCCAGTACTTC. The rearrangement uses TRBV15 and TRBJ2-5; 8 bases fit TRBD2. Germline loops: CDR1 LNHNV, CDR2 YYDKDF (reference sequence). This CDR3 comprises 16 residues. The trim removed 1 base at V and 0 bases at J, leaving 4 bases unmatched.

By share of the sample, this clone is medium-sized. The rearrangement links TRBV7-9 to TRBJ1-2, with D tentatively TRBD1 (5 bases). Germline V lookup: CDR1 SEHNR, CDR2 FQNEAQ (reference sequence). CDR3 length equals 13 residues. V lost 4 bases and J 7 bases, leaving 13 bases between the germline ends. This CDR3 reads CASSYQGEGGYTF. The CDR3 coding sequence is TGTGCCAGCAGCTACCAGGGAGAGGGTGGCTACACCTTC. Full variable domain (rest looked up from reference TRBV7-9 and TRBJ1-2): DTGVSQNPRHKITKRGQNVTFRCDPISEHNRLYWYRQTLGQGPEFLTYFQNEAQLEKSRLLSDRFSAERPKGSFSTLEIQRTEQGDSAMYLCASSYQGEGGYTFGSGTRLTVV.

In its sample, this clone ranks as large (0.1 to 1%). The J gene is TRBJ1-3, the V gene TRBV4-2; maybe TRBD1 (5 bases). Between the trimmed V and J ends, which lost 0 bases and 3 bases, there was a span of 12 bases. There are 16 residues in the CDR3. Per germline, CDR1 LGHNA and CDR2 YNFKEQ. CDR3 loop: CASSQESAGFGNTIYF. CDR3 DNA sequence: TGTGCCAGCAGCCAAGAATCGGCAGGGTTTGGAAACACCATATATTTT.

The V and J genes are TRBV6-5 and TRBJ2-7; either TRBD1 or TRBD2 may fit D (6 bases each). CDR3 length: 12 residues. Germline lookup yields CDR1 MNHEY and CDR2 SVGAGI. Trimming took 4 bases from V and 7 from J, leaving 11 bases between them. CDR3 DNA sequence: TGTGCCAGCAGTTCCGTAGGGGGGGAGCAGTACTTC. This gives the protein CASSSVGGEQYF.

V is TRBV18 and J is TRBJ1-1, with 11 bases aligning to TRBD1. CDR3 size: 16 residues. The V gene end was trimmed by 4 bases and the J gene end by 5 bases; junction bases not matched to a gene: 9. Per the germline V gene, CDR1 is KGHSH and CDR2 is LQKENI. The CDR3 spells CASSRGTGGFRTEAFF. The CDR3 DNA reads TGTGCCAGCTCACGGGGGACAGGGGGTTTTCGGACTGAAGCTTTCTTT.

J is TRBJ1-2 and V is TRBV21-1; the table's D call, TRBD1, was not checked against the DNA. TRBV21-1 is classified as a pseudogene. This CDR3 contains 15 residues. The CDR3 loop reads CASRPPDRGSGGYTF. DNA for the CDR3: TGTGCCAGCCGCCCCCCGGACAGGGGGTCCGGAGGCTACACCTTC.

The chain has TRBV5-4 and TRBJ2-5; the D gene could be TRBD1 or TRBD2 (5 bases each). Germline V gene data show CDR1 as SGHNT and CDR2 as YYREEE (reference sequence). This CDR3 contains 14 residues. Trimming shortened V by 1 base and J by 4 bases, and 11 bases separated the two germline ends. The CDR3 loop is CASSLKGTRETQYF. The CDR3, as DNA: TGTGCCAGCAGCTTGAAGGGGACCCGAGAGACCCAGTACTTC.

The V and J genes are TRBV10-1 and TRBJ2-7, with D tentatively TRBD1 (7 bases). The CDR3 is 13 amino acids. Germline V gene sequence: CDR1 WNHNN, CDR2 SYGVQD (reference sequence). The germline V and J ends were trimmed by 2 bases and 6 bases, with 11 bases remaining between them. CDR3 protein: CASSEGGTAEQYF. The CDR3 DNA is TGCGCCAGCAGTGAGGGGGGGACAGCCGAGCAGTACTTC.

V is TRBV21-1 and J is TRBJ2-7; the D segment call TRBD2 is taken from the table without a DNA check. TRBV21-1 is labeled a pseudogene. The CDR3 contains 16 residues. The CDR3 reads CASSNRYREGPQEQYF. In DNA form, the CDR3 reads TGTGCCAGCAGCAACCGTTATCGGGAGGGCCCTCAGGAGCAGTACTTC.

The CDR3 loop is CAWSVPRGYGSPLHF. The CDR3 DNA reads as TGTGCCTGGAGTGTCCCCCGGGGTTATGGTTCACCCCTCCACTTT. The chain employs TRBV30 and TRBJ1-6, with D unresolved. Trimming pared 0 bases from V and 9 bases from J, leaving 15 bases between. CDR3 size: 15 residues. Germline V lookup: CDR1 GTSNPN, CDR2 SVGIG (reference sequence).

The chain recombines TRBV30 with TRBJ2-1, with 10 bases matching TRBD2. CDR1 is GTSNPN and CDR2 is SVGIG in the germline V gene (reference sequence). This CDR3 spans 16 amino acids. With V trimmed by 5 bases and J by 6 bases, 13 bases remained unmatched. The CDR3 loop is CAWCKLAGGLCNEQFF. CDR3 nucleotide sequence: TGTGCCTGGTGTAAATTAGCGGGAGGATTATGCAATGAGCAGTTCTTC.

CDR3 loop: CASNSGVRERGETQYF. For the CDR3, the DNA is TGTGCCAGCAACTCTGGGGTGCGGGAGAGGGGGGAGACCCAGTACTTC. The chain uses TRBV28 and TRBJ2-5, with D maybe TRBD2 (7 bases). Germline loops: CDR1 MDHEN, CDR2 SYDVKM. There are 16 residues in the CDR3. Trimming left V 7 bases short and J 5 bases short, with 23 bases between.